Each of the 21 T cell receptor beta chains below was sequenced from the same sample in a study of shared clonotypes between healthy human individuals (TCRdb year 2020). Receptor amplification or capture employed the immunoSEQ multiplex PCR assay. Not all clones reach the TCRdb copy of this immuneACCESS table, which keeps in-frame sequences only. Checked studies attribute under half of the gap to unresolved V genes and leave the rest unexplained. A total of about 2.1 million clones appear in this sample, around 93% of them only once. About 1.7% of the sample goes to the ten largest clones. For the CD8 naive samples, CD45RO-negative cells were positively selected for CCR7, yielding a CD45RA+CCR7+ population from which TemRA cells were excluded. Specimen: naive CD8+ T cells from PBMCs. This sample's cell subset or site label indicates: CD45RA+CCR7+. All receptors come from a man younger than 30 in good health. Some clones in this sample may be carry-over from other donors' samples.

The J gene is TRBJ2-1, the V gene TRBV7-9, with 7 bases matching TRBD2. After removal of 5 bases from V and 4 bases from J, the junction contained 11 bases not matched to a gene. CDR1 and CDR2 from the germline V gene are SEHNR and FQNEAQ (reference sequence). The CDR3 spans 16 residues. The CDR3 nucleotides read TGTGCCAGCAGCCCCATGCAAGGGAGGGGATACAATGAGCAGTTCTTC. It yields the protein CASSPMQGRGYNEQFF.

The CDR3 loop reads CASSLYIGQPSGDTEAFF. The CDR3 nucleotides are TGCGCCAGCAGCCTTTACATAGGACAACCCAGTGGGGACACTGAAGCTTTCTTT. This chain connects TRBV5-1 to TRBJ1-1; TRBD1 might be the D (5 bases). Trimming pared 4 bases from V and 3 bases from J, leaving 25 bases between. This CDR3 is built from 18 residues. Germline loops: CDR1 SGHRS, CDR2 YFSETQ.

The CDR3 region has the DNA TGTGCCAGCAGTGAAACCCCAAAGGGAACTAATGAAAAACTGTTTTTT. It is translated as CASSETPKGTNEKLFF. The chain joins TRBV25-1 to TRBJ1-4, with D hard to call. The V and J ends lost 2 bases and 1 base respectively, with 11 bases between them. The germline CDR1 and CDR2 sequences are MGHDK and SYGVNS. The CDR3 has 16 amino acids.

This clone was seen more than once but under ten times. Additional DNA sequences in this sample encode the identical CDR3. V and J are TRBV13 and TRBJ2-7, with 8 bases that match TRBD2. Per the germline V gene, CDR1 is PRHDT and CDR2 is FYEKMQ (reference sequence). This CDR3 has 14 amino acids. Trimming removed 0 bases from V and 2 bases from J; junction bases left unmatched: 0. The CDR3 region is CASSLGLAAYEQYF. CDR3 bases: TGTGCCAGCAGCTTAGGACTAGCGGCCTACGAGCAGTACTTC.

The chain employs TRBV7-2 and TRBJ2-3; the match to TRBD2 covers 8 bases. With 6 bases clipped from V and 0 bases from J, the junction kept 8 bases outside the gene matches. CDR1 is SGHTA, CDR2 FQGNSA, per germline. This CDR3 spans 16 amino acids. The DNA for the CDR3 is TGTGCCAGCAGAACTCCACTAGCGGAGAGCACAGATACGCAGTATTTT. Amino acids: CASRTPLAESTDTQYF.

This clone appeared a single time. The rearrangement joins TRBV11-2 to TRBJ1-1; D remains ambiguous. The V gene lost 0 bases and the J gene lost 5 bases, with 19 bases spanning the gap. This CDR3 has 17 residues. Germline lookup yields CDR1 SGHAT and CDR2 FQNNGV. The CDR3 sequence is CASSLDWSGGLGTEAFF. CDR3 DNA sequence: TGTGCCAGCAGCTTAGATTGGAGTGGCGGCTTGGGAACTGAAGCTTTCTTT.

The rearrangement uses TRBV6-1 and TRBJ1-1, with 8 bases identical to TRBD1. Trimming cost V 4 bases and J 0 bases; bases outside gene matches: 4. The CDR3 is 15 residues long. Germline V gene sequence: CDR1 MNHNS, CDR2 SASEGT. The DNA of the CDR3 is TGTGCCAGCAGTGGACGACAGGGGATGAACACTGAAGCTTTCTTT. It translates to CASSGRQGMNTEAFF.

This clone was found a few times. This rearrangement joins TRBV29-1 to TRBJ1-1, with D possibly TRBD1 on 6 matching bases. Trimming took 0 bases from V and 1 from J, leaving 12 bases between them. Germline V gene lookup returns CDR1 SQVTM and CDR2 ANQGSEA. This CDR3 has 15 amino acids. The DNA of the CDR3 is TGCAGCGTTGAAGATCCGCGCAGGGGGAACACTGAAGCTTTCTTT. Translated, it gives CSVEDPRRGNTEAFF.

The chain employs TRBV19 and TRBJ2-2; 9 bases map to TRBD1. V was clipped by 9 bases and J by 6 bases; unmatched bases: 8. CDR1 and CDR2 (germline): LNHDA, SQIVND (reference sequence). This CDR3 has 14 amino acids. The DNA of the CDR3 is TGTGCCAGCCGGGACAGGGACATCCCCGGGGAGCTGTTTTTT. Encoded protein: CASRDRDIPGELFF.

The chain links TRBV6-5 to TRBJ2-1; D unclear. V lost 2 bases to trimming and J lost 8 bases, with 16 bases between them. The CDR3 covers 15 residues. Germline V CDR1 and CDR2: MNHEY, SVGAGI. CDR3 DNA: TGTGCCAGCAGTTACGGGCCCAAGGGTTGGGATGAGCAGTTCTTC. Protein: CASSYGPKGWDEQFF.

The rearrangement uses TRBV27 and TRBJ2-7; 9 bases fit TRBD2. Losses at the gene ends were 4 bases for V and 3 bases for J; bases not matched to a gene: 7. The CDR3 covers 15 residues. Germline loops: CDR1 MNHEY, CDR2 SMNVEV (reference sequence). The CDR3 sequence is CASSWAGGRGYEQYF. CDR3 nucleotides: TGTGCCAGCAGTTGGGCAGGCGGGAGGGGCTACGAGCAGTACTTC.

This clone was picked up one time. CDR3 in DNA: TGCGCCAGCAGCTTCGGGGCTGGCTACACCTTC. Its protein is CASSFGAGYTF. This chain uses TRBV5-1 with TRBJ1-2; D is perhaps TRBD1 (5 bases). The germline V and J ends were trimmed by 2 bases and 7 bases, with 6 bases remaining between them. CDR1 SGHRS and CDR2 YFSETQ come from the germline V gene. CDR3 length equals 11 residues. The variable domain in full, completed from reference TRBV5-1 and TRBJ1-2, reads KAGVTQTPRYLIKTRGQQVTLSCSPISGHRSVSWYQQTPGQGLQFLFEYFSETQRNKGNFPGRFSGRQFSNSRSEMNVSTLELGDSALYLCASSFGAGYTFGSGTRLTVV.

The V and J genes are TRBV6-5 and TRBJ1-2; TRBD1 aligns across 9 bases. With V trimmed by 5 bases and J by 7 bases, 11 bases remained unmatched. Germline V gene sequence: CDR1 MNHEY, CDR2 SVGAGI. There are 15 residues in the CDR3. CDR3 sequence (DNA): TGTGCCAGCAGTCCACTCAAAACAGGGGGCGTTGGCTACACCTTC. Translated: CASSPLKTGGVGYTF.

This chain links TRBV5-8 with TRBJ1-5; the D is unclear. Germline values: CDR1 SGHTS, CDR2 YDEGEE. This CDR3 contains 13 residues. V was clipped by 6 bases and J by 6 bases, with 13 bases between them. The DNA for the CDR3 is TGTGCCAGCATGCCCGTTTTGGGTCAGCCCCAGCATTTT. Protein sequence: CASMPVLGQPQHF. The entire variable domain, with the rest obtained from reference TRBV5-8 and TRBJ1-5, is as follows: EAGVTQSPTHLIKTRGQQATLRCSPISGHTSVYWYQQALGLGLQFLLWYDEGEERNRGNFPPRFSGRQFPNYSSELNVNALELEDSALYLCASMPVLGQPQHFGDGTRLSIL.

The V gene is TRBV6-5, the J gene TRBJ2-3; D gene uncertain. There are 14 residues in the CDR3. Trimming pared 6 bases from V and 3 bases from J, leaving 13 bases between. The germline CDR1 and CDR2 sequences are MNHEY and SVGAGI. The CDR3 spells CASSQAPGTDTQYF. The CDR3 DNA reads as TGTGCCAGCAGCCAGGCTCCTGGGACAGATACGCAGTATTTT.

The J gene is TRBJ1-4, the V gene TRBV7-9, with a tentative D call TRBD1 (6 bases). With 5 bases removed from V and 5 bases from J, the gap between germline ends came to 15 bases. Germline V gene lookup returns CDR1 SEHNR and CDR2 FQNEAQ (reference sequence). The CDR3 covers 15 residues. For the CDR3, the DNA is TGTGCCAGCAGCGACGGACAGAACTTCAATGAAAAACTGTTTTTT. Encoded protein: CASSDGQNFNEKLFF.

The chain uses TRBV27 and TRBJ2-1; a possible D gene is TRBD1 (5 bases). The V end lost 0 bases, the J end lost 0 bases, and 12 bases lay between the germline ends. Per the germline V gene, CDR1 is MNHEY and CDR2 is SMNVEV (reference sequence). This CDR3 has 17 residues. CDR3 amino acids: CASSLSQGLSSYNEQFF. CDR3 sequence (DNA): TGTGCCAGCAGTTTATCGCAGGGTCTAAGCTCCTACAATGAGCAGTTCTTC.

This clone has a single count. The CDR3 region is CSVETDYGYTF. For the CDR3, the DNA is TGCAGCGTTGAGACCGACTATGGCTACACCTTC. The gene calls are TRBV29-1 and TRBJ1-2; D is undetermined. The CDR3 totals 11 residues. Germline-derived CDR1 and CDR2 are SQVTM and ANQGSEA. V lost 3 bases and J 3 bases, leaving 5 bases between the germline ends.

The rearrangement uses TRBV7-9 and TRBJ2-7, with unresolved D. Germline CDR1 is SEHNR and CDR2 is FQNEAQ (reference sequence). The CDR3 is 12 residues long. Trimming shortened V by 2 bases and J by 5 bases, and 7 bases separated the two germline ends. CDR3 sequence reads: CASSLSYDEQYF. CDR3 DNA: TGTGCCAGCAGCTTATCCTACGACGAGCAGTACTTC.

The gene calls are TRBV27 and TRBJ2-7; TRBD1 agrees at 10 bases. With 5 bases clipped from V and 6 bases from J, the junction kept 7 bases outside the gene matches. The CDR3 length is 14 residues. Germline lookup yields CDR1 MNHEY and CDR2 SMNVEV (reference sequence). CDR3 coding DNA: TGTGCCAGCAGTGCGACAGGGGGCGCGTCCGAGCAGTACTTC. Translated: CASSATGGASEQYF.

The gene calls are TRBV19 and TRBJ2-7; D is uncertain. The CDR3 spans 13 residues. CDR1 is LNHDA and CDR2 is SQIVND in the germline V gene (reference sequence). V lost 3 bases and J 3 bases, leaving 9 bases between the germline ends. The chain's CDR3 is CASSIYGNYEQYF. The CDR3 nucleotides are TGTGCCAGTAGTATTTACGGAAACTACGAGCAGTACTTC.